This TCR beta chain was recorded in a study of T cell responses to AZD1222 COVID-19 vaccine. General study results and limits: In all cases, repertoires were sampled only after the peak T cell response. With dominance at 160-218 and 743-854, vaccine-associated CD4 TCRs spanned spike.

Using immunoSEQ multiplex PCR, the repertoire was profiled, and TCRdb retains in-frame clones only, with some absent. The sample lists 150,000 to 200,000 clones, just under 95% occurring once. With regard to this clone: Antigen: not known.

V lost 3 bases to trimming and J lost 6 bases, with 13 bases between them. The germline gives CDR1 MGHRA, CDR2 YSYEKL. The CDR3 runs to 14 residues. The V and J genes are TRBV4-1 and TRBJ2-3; D could derive from TRBD1 or TRBD2 (5 bases each). The sample consisted of peripheral blood, taken on day 0 of AZD1222 vaccination. The sequence derives from an adult in good health. The CDR3 reads CASSHDGTVDTQYF. DNA for the CDR3: TGCGCCAGCAGCCATGATGGGACGGTGGATACGCAGTATTTT.